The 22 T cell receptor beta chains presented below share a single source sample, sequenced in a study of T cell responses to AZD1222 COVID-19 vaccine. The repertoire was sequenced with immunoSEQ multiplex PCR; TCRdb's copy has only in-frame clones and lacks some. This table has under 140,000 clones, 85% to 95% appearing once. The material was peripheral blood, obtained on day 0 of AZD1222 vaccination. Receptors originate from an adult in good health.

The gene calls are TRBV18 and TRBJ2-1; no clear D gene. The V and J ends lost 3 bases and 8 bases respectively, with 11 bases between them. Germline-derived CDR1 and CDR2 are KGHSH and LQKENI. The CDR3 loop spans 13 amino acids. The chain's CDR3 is CASSPNLADEQFF. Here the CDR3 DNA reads TGTGCCAGCTCACCGAATCTGGCAGATGAGCAGTTCTTC.

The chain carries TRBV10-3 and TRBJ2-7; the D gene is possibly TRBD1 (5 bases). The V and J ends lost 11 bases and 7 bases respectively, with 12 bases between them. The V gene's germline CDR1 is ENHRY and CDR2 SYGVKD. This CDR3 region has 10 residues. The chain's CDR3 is CAAGRDEQYF. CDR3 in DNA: TGTGCCGCCGGCAGGGATGAGCAGTACTTC.

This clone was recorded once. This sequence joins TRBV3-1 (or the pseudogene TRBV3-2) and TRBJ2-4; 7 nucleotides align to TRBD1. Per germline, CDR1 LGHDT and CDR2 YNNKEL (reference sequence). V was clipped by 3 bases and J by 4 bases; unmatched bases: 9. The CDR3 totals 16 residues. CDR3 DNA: TGTGCCAGCAGCCACGCTGTTGCAGGGGGTAAAAACATTCAGTACTTC. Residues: CASSHAVAGGKNIQYF.

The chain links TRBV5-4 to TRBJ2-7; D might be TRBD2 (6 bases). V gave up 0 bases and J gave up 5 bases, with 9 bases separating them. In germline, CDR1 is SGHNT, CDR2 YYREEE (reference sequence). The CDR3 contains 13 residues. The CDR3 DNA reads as TGTGCCAGCAGCTTGGGAAGGAGGGACGAGCAGTACTTC. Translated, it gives CASSLGRRDEQYF.

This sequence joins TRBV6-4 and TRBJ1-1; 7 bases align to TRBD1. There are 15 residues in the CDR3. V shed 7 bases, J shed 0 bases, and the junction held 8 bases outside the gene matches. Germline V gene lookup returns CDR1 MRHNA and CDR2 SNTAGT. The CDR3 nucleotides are TGTGCCAGCATTACCGGGACAGATTTGAACACTGAAGCTTTCTTT. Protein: CASITGTDLNTEAFF.

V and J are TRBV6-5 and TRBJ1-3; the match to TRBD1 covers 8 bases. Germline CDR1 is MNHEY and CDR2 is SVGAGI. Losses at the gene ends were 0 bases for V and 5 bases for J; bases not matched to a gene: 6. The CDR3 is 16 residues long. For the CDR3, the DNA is TGTGCCAGCAGTTACTCCCAGGGGACAGGACGAAACACCATATATTTT. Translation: CASSYSQGTGRNTIYF.

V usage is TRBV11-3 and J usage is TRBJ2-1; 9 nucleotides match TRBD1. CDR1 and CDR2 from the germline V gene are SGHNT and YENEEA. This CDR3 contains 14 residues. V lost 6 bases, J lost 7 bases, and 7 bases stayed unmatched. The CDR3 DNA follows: TGTGCCAGCAGATCCGGACAGGGGAAAAATGAGCAGTTCTTC. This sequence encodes CASRSGQGKNEQFF.

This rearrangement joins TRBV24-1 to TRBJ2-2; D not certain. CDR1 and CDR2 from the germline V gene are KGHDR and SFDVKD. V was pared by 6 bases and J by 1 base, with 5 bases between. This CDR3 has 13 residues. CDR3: CATSSRNTGELFF. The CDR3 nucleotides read TGTGCCACCAGTTCTAGGAACACCGGGGAGCTGTTTTTT.

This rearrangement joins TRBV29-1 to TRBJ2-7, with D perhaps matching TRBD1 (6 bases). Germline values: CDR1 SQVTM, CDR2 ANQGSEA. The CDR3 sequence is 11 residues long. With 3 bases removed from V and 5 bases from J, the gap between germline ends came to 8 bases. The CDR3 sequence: CSVDGGHEQYF. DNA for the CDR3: TGCAGCGTTGATGGGGGCCACGAGCAGTACTTC.

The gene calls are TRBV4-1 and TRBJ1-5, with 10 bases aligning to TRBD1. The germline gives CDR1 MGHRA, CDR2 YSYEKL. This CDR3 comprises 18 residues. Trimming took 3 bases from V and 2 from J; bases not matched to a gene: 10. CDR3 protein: CASSHRRDRGAGNQPQHF. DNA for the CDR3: TGCGCCAGCAGCCACCGCCGGGACAGGGGAGCGGGCAATCAGCCCCAGCATTTT.

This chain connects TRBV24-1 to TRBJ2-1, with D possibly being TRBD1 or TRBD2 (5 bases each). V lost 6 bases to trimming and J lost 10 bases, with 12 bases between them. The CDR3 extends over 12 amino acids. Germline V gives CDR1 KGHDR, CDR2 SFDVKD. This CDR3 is CATSWLAGEQFF. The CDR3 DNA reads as TGTGCCACCAGTTGGCTAGCAGGGGAGCAGTTCTTC.

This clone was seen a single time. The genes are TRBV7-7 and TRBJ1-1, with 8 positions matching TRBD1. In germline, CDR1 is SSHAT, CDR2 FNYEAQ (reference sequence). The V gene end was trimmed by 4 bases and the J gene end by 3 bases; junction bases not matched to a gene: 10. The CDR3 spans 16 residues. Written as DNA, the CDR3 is TGTGCCAGCAGCTATCTTACGACAGGGGTTGACACTGAAGCTTTCTTT. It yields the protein CASSYLTTGVDTEAFF.

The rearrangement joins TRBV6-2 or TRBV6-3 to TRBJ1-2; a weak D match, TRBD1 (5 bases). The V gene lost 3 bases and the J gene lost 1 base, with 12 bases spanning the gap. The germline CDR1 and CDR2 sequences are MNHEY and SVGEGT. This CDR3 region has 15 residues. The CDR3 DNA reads TGTGCCAGCAGTTATGACAGTTATCTTAACTATGGCTACACCTTC. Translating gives CASSYDSYLNYGYTF.

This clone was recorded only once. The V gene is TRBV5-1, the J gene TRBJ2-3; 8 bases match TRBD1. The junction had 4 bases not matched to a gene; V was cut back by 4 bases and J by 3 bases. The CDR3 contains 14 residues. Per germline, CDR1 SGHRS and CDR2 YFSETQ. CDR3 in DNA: TGCGCCAGCAGCCTCGACAGGGGTACAGATACGCAGTATTTT. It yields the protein CASSLDRGTDTQYF.

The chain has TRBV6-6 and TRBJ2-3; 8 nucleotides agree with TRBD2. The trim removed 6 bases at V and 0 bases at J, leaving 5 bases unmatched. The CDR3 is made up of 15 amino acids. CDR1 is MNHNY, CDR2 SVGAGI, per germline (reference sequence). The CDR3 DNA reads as TGTGCCAGCAGCGCCGGACTAGCCAGCACAGATACGCAGTATTTT. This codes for CASSAGLASTDTQYF.

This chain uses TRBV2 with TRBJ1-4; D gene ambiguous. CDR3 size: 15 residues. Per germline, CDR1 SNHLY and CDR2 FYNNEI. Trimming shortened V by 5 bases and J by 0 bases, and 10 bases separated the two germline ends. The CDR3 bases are TGTGCCAGCAGTCCTACAGCCGCAACTAATGAAAAACTGTTTTTT. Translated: CASSPTAATNEKLFF.

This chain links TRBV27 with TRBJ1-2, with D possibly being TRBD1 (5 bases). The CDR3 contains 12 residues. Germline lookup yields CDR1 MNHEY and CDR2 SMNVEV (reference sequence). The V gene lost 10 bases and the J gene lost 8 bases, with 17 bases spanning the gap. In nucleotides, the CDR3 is TGTGCCACCTCCGGCGGGGCGCGGGGCTACACCTTC. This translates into CATSGGARGYTF.

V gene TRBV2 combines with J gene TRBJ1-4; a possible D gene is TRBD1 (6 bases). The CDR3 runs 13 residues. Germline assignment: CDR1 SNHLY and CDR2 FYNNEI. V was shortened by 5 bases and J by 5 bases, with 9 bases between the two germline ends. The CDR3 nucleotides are TGTGCCAGCAGTATCGACAGGAATGAAAAACTGTTTTTT. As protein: CASSIDRNEKLFF.

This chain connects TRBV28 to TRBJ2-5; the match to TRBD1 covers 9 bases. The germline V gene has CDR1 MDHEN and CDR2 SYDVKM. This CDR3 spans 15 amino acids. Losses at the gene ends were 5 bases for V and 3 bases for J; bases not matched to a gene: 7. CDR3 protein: CASSRQDRGEETQYF. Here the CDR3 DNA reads TGTGCCAGCAGTCGCCAAGACAGGGGGGAAGAGACCCAGTACTTC.

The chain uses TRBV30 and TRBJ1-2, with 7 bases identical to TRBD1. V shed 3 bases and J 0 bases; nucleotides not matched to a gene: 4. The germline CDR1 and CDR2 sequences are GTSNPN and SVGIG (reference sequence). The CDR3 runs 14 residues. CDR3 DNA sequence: TGTGCCTGGAGGGGGACAGCCGCTAACTATGGCTACACCTTC. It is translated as CAWRGTAANYGYTF.

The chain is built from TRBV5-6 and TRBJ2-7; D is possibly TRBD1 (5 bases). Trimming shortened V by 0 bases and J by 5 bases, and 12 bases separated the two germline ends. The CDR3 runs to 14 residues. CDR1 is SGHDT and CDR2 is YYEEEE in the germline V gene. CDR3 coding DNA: TGTGCCAGCAGCTTGGAAAGGGGCTACGACGAGCAGTACTTC. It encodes CASSLERGYDEQYF.

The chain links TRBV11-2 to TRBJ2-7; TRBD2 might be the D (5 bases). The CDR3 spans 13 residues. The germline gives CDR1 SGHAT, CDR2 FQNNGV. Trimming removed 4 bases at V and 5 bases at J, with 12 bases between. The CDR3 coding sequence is TGTGCCAGCAGCTCCCGGGTGGAGGACGAGCAGTACTTC. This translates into CASSSRVEDEQYF.